Each of the 27 T cell receptor beta chains below was sequenced from the same sample in a study of T cell responses to AZD1222 COVID-19 vaccine. The data were produced by immunoSEQ multiplex PCR, yet TCRdb's version contains in-frame clones alone and is incomplete. Seen here are 110,000 or so clones, roughly 88% observed once, and the top ten hold roughly a sixth. The source was peripheral blood, collected on day 0 of AZD1222 vaccination. These receptors originate from an adult in good health.

The chain links TRBV11-3 to TRBJ1-1; perhaps TRBD1 as D (5 bases). The CDR3 has 14 residues. V was pared by 3 bases and J by 4 bases, with 12 bases between. Germline V gene data show CDR1 as SGHNT and CDR2 as YENEEA. CDR3 in amino acids: CASSLDFRATEAFF. The CDR3 DNA follows: TGTGCCAGCAGCTTGGACTTCAGGGCCACTGAAGCTTTCTTT. Based on the CDR3 plus reference TRBV11-3 and TRBJ1-1, the full variable domain is EAGVVQSPRYKIIEKKQPVAFWCNPISGHNTLYWYLQNLGQGPELLIRYENEEAVDDSQLPKDRFSAERLKGVDSTLKIQPAELGDSAVYLCASSLDFRATEAFFGQGTRLTVV.

The genes are TRBV27 and TRBJ2-1, with D perhaps TRBD1 or TRBD2 (5 bases each). The ends were cut back, 2 bases at V and 0 bases at J, with 11 bases in the middle. Germline V CDR1 and CDR2: MNHEY, SMNVEV (reference sequence). The CDR3 contains 16 residues. The CDR3 bases are TGTGCCAGCAGTTTAGGTTGGGGGAGCTCCTACAATGAGCAGTTCTTC. Its protein product is CASSLGWGSSYNEQFF.

Worth noting for this clone: The same CDR3 arises from other DNA sequences in this sample as well. V is TRBV7-8 and J is TRBJ1-2; tentative D call: TRBD1 (6 bases). The CDR3 has 13 residues. Per the germline V gene, CDR1 is SGHVS and CDR2 is FQNEAQ. V lost 1 base and J 7 bases, leaving 10 bases between the germline ends. The CDR3 sequence: CASSLGGQGGYTF. The CDR3 DNA is TGTGCCAGCAGCTTAGGGGGACAAGGTGGCTACACCTTC.

The rearrangement joins TRBV18 to TRBJ1-3, with 7 bases matching TRBD1. The V gene end was trimmed by 4 bases and the J gene end by 1 base; junction bases not matched to a gene: 7. The CDR3 loop spans 16 amino acids. The germline gives CDR1 KGHSH, CDR2 LQKENI. The CDR3 sequence is CASSRSGTASGNTIYF. For the CDR3, the DNA is TGTGCCAGCTCACGAAGCGGGACAGCTTCTGGAAACACCATATATTTT.

The chain employs TRBV24-1 and TRBJ1-2, with D possibly matching TRBD1 (5 bases). The CDR3 runs to 14 residues. The V gene's germline CDR1 is KGHDR and CDR2 SFDVKD. V lost 3 bases, J lost 6 bases, and 13 bases lay in between. CDR3 nucleotides: TGTGCCACCAGTGATAGGCAGCGACAGCATGGCTACACCTTC. It codes for CATSDRQRQHGYTF.

The CDR3 DNA reads TGTGCCAGCAGCTCGACAGGGGGCGGCAGTCAGCCCCAGCATTTT. This codes for CASSSTGGGSQPQHF. V is TRBV7-2 and J is TRBJ1-5, with TRBD1 matching 10 bases. Trimming at V came to 4 bases and at J to 6 bases, leaving 6 bases not matched to a gene. Germline loops: CDR1 SGHTA, CDR2 FQGNSA. The CDR3 covers 15 residues.

The rearrangement links TRBV12-3 or TRBV12-4 to TRBJ1-2, with D unclear. V lost 5 bases, J lost 3 bases, and 10 bases lay in between. The CDR3 consists of 13 residues. CDR3 loop: CASSEARHYGYTF. The CDR3 DNA is TGTGCCAGCAGTGAAGCCCGCCACTATGGCTACACCTTC.

V and J are TRBV2 and TRBJ1-6; 10 bases match TRBD1. The junction had 4 bases not matched to a gene; V was cut back by 7 bases and J by 7 bases. Germline values: CDR1 SNHLY, CDR2 FYNNEI. The CDR3 covers 14 residues. In nucleotides, the CDR3 is TGTGCCAGCAAGGGGACAGGGGTAAATTCACCCCTCCACTTT. It is translated as CASKGTGVNSPLHF.

The chain has TRBV6-1 and TRBJ2-1; 9 nucleotides agree with TRBD2. CDR3 size: 17 residues. J lost 4 bases, V lost 4 bases, and 11 bases had no gene match. Germline CDR1 reads MNHNS; CDR2 reads SASEGT. The CDR3 DNA reads TGTGCCAGCAGTGCCCTAGGGGCGGGGGGGCCATACAATGAGCAGTTCTTC. Translation gives CASSALGAGGPYNEQFF.

This rearrangement joins TRBV30 to TRBJ2-7; 8 bases are shared with TRBD1. Germline CDR1 GTSNPN, CDR2 SVGIG (reference sequence). Losses at the gene ends were 3 bases for V and 5 bases for J; bases not matched to a gene: 6. The CDR3 has 13 amino acids. The CDR3 region is CAWSSDRGDEQYF. The CDR3 nucleotides read TGTGCCTGGAGCTCCGACAGGGGAGACGAGCAGTACTTC. The entire variable domain, with the rest obtained from reference TRBV30 and TRBJ2-7, is as follows: SQTIHQWPATLVQPVGSPLSLECTVEGTSNPNLYWYRQAAGRGLQLLFYSVGIGQISSEVPQNLSASRPQDRQFILSSKKLLLSDSGFYLCAWSSDRGDEQYFGPGTRLTVT.

The rearrangement links TRBV5-1 to TRBJ2-5; D unclear. Trimming pared 2 bases from V and 4 bases from J, leaving 15 bases between. The CDR3 consists of 15 residues. Germline CDR1 is SGHRS and CDR2 is YFSETQ. CDR3 nucleotide sequence: TGCGCCAGCAGCTTTGCAACTTACGGACCAGAGACCCAGTACTTC. Amino acid sequence: CASSFATYGPETQYF.

This sequence joins TRBV12-3 or TRBV12-4 and TRBJ1-1; perhaps TRBD1 as D (5 bases). The V gene lost 6 bases and the J gene lost 10 bases, with 12 bases spanning the gap. CDR3 length equals 11 residues. The DNA of the CDR3 is TGTGCCAGCAGCCGAGATAGGGGAGCTTTCTTT. Translating it yields CASSRDRGAFF.

The gene calls are TRBV3-1 (or the pseudogene TRBV3-2) and TRBJ2-3; D unresolved. Deletions cut 4 bases from V and 7 bases from J, with 12 bases between. CDR3 length: 13 amino acids. From germline, CDR1 is LGHDT and CDR2 YNNKEL (reference sequence). The CDR3, as DNA: TGTGCCAGCAGCCCAGCAATGGCCTATACGCAGTATTTT. It translates to CASSPAMAYTQYF.

This clone was found once. Without the conserved terminal phenylalanine or tryptophan, this CDR3 likely stems from a read error. The DNA is omitted, as the CDR3 cannot be located on it reliably, and the CDR3 follows TCRdb's listing. The chain is built from TRBV3-1 (or the pseudogene TRBV3-2) and TRBJ1-2. Germline lookup yields CDR1 LGHDT and CDR2 YNNKEL (reference sequence). The CDR3 comprises 8 residues, both ends counted. The CDR3 here is CASSQVDL.

The genes are TRBV28 and TRBJ1-2; 7 nucleotides line up with TRBD1. This CDR3 contains 13 residues. V trimming: 5 bases; J trimming: 10 bases; junction bases outside the gene matches: 10. Per germline, CDR1 MDHEN and CDR2 SYDVKM. The CDR3: CASSGDRRLAYTF. The CDR3 nucleotides are TGTGCCAGCAGTGGGGACAGACGACTCGCCTACACCTTC.

The chain uses TRBV2 and TRBJ2-3; D may be TRBD2 (5 bases). Per the germline V gene, CDR1 is SNHLY and CDR2 is FYNNEI. V lost 6 bases and J lost 6, with 16 bases in between. The CDR3 sequence is 14 residues long. The DNA of the CDR3 is TGTGCCAGCAGGACGGGAATCATTACGGATACGCAGTATTTT. Its translation is CASRTGIITDTQYF.

The chain employs TRBV5-1 and TRBJ1-4; 8 nucleotides agree with TRBD1. Germline V gives CDR1 SGHRS, CDR2 YFSETQ. The CDR3 spans 16 residues. The J segment lost 4 bases and the V segment lost 2 bases, leaving 7 bases of the junction unmatched. This CDR3 reads CASSFGLDRVNEKLFF. CDR3 DNA sequence: TGCGCCAGCAGCTTTGGGCTGGACAGGGTTAATGAAAAACTGTTTTTT.

The chain combines TRBV28 with TRBJ1-1, with 7 nucleotides matching TRBD1. Germline CDR1 MDHEN, CDR2 SYDVKM. This CDR3 has 14 residues. V lost 2 bases and J lost 4; bases outside the gene matches: 4. Here the CDR3 DNA reads TGTGCCAGCAGTTTAACTCCAGGGGGCACTGAAGCTTTCTTT. Encoded protein: CASSLTPGGTEAFF.

The sample holds one count of this clone. The rearrangement joins TRBV5-1 to TRBJ1-2; TRBD1 matches 8 bases. Germline-derived CDR1 and CDR2 are SGHRS and YFSETQ. The CDR3 contains 15 residues. Losses at the gene ends were 4 bases for V and 6 bases for J; bases not matched to a gene: 11. The CDR3 DNA reads TGCGCCAGCAGCAGATACACCGCAGGGGGCCATGGCTACACCTTC. Its protein product is CASSRYTAGGHGYTF.

The gene calls are TRBV5-5 and TRBJ2-3; unclear D gene. The V gene lost 4 bases and the J gene lost 2 bases, with 8 bases spanning the gap. This CDR3 comprises 13 residues. Germline-derived CDR1 and CDR2 are SGHKS and YYEKEE (reference sequence). CDR3 protein: CASSRLITDTQYF. The CDR3 coding sequence is TGTGCCAGCAGCCGTCTGATCACAGATACGCAGTATTTT.

This rearrangement joins TRBV25-1 to TRBJ2-7; the D is unclear. V lost 1 base and J 6 bases, leaving 7 bases between the germline ends. The CDR3 is 12 amino acids. Germline assignment: CDR1 MGHDK and CDR2 SYGVNS. The CDR3 sequence: CASSEFWGEQYF. In nucleotides, the CDR3 is TGTGCCAGCAGTGAATTCTGGGGCGAGCAGTACTTC.

This CDR3 reads CAINKGGTEAFF. In DNA, the CDR3 is TGTGCCATCAATAAGGGGGGAACTGAAGCTTTCTTT. The V and J genes are TRBV10-3 and TRBJ1-1; possible D gene TRBD1, 6 bases. In germline, CDR1 is ENHRY, CDR2 SYGVKD. Trimming shortened V by 7 bases and J by 5 bases, and 11 bases separated the two germline ends. The CDR3 is 12 residues long.

The rearrangement links TRBV13 to TRBJ2-7; possible D gene TRBD1, 6 bases. With 2 bases removed from V and 7 bases from J, the gap between germline ends came to 9 bases. This CDR3 comprises 12 residues. The germline V gene has CDR1 PRHDT and CDR2 FYEKMQ (reference sequence). CDR3 coding DNA: TGTGCCAGCAGCTTAAGGGGGACAGAGCAGTACGTC. It translates to CASSLRGTEQYV.

This chain joins TRBV5-4 and TRBJ2-5; D is unresolved. Germline lookup yields CDR1 SGHNT and CDR2 YYREEE (reference sequence). Trimming shortened V by 1 base and J by 2 bases, and 9 bases separated the two germline ends. The CDR3 runs 14 residues. The CDR3 region has the DNA TGTGCCAGCAGCTTGATCGGCGATCAAGAGACCCAGTACTTC. Its protein product is CASSLIGDQETQYF.

The rearrangement joins TRBV5-1 to TRBJ2-1; no clear D. The CDR3 runs to 14 residues. From germline, CDR1 is SGHRS and CDR2 YFSETQ. Trimming cost V 4 bases and J 5 bases, with 13 bases left between them. The CDR3 here is CASSTDGRDNEQFF. In nucleotides, the CDR3 is TGCGCCAGCAGCACCGACGGGCGAGACAATGAGCAGTTCTTC.

V usage is TRBV5-1 and J usage is TRBJ2-3; TRBD2 matches at 11 bases. Germline trimming cut 0 bases from V and 5 bases from J; bases unmatched to any gene: 8. This CDR3 region has 17 residues. Germline assignment: CDR1 SGHRS and CDR2 YFSETQ. The CDR3 nucleotides read TGCGCCAGCAGCTTGGGGGCTAGCGGGAGGCTCCAAGATACGCAGTATTTT. Translated: CASSLGASGRLQDTQYF.

This chain links TRBV2 with TRBJ2-5, with no clear D. The germline gives CDR1 SNHLY, CDR2 FYNNEI. CDR3 size: 14 residues. The ends were cut back, 6 bases at V and 6 bases at J, with 17 bases in the middle. The CDR3 sequence: CASSPGPRPKTQYF. CDR3 DNA: TGTGCCAGCAGCCCGGGCCCCCGACCCAAGACCCAGTACTTC. The full variable domain, completed using reference TRBV2 and TRBJ2-5, is EPEVTQTPSHQVTQMGQEVILRCVPISNHLYFYWYRQILGQKVEFLVSFYNNEISEKSEIFDDQFSVERPDGSNFTLKIRSTKLEDSAMYFCASSPGPRPKTQYFGPGTRLLVL.